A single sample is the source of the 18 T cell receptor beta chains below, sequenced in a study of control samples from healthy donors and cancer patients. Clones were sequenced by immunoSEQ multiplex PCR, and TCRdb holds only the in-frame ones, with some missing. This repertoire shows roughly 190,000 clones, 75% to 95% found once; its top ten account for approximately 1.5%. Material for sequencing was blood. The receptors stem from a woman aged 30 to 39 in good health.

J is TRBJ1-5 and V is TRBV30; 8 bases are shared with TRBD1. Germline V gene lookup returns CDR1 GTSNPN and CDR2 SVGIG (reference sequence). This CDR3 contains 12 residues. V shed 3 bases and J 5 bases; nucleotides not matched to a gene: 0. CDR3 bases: TGTGCCTGGAGGACAGGGGATCAGCCCCAGCATTTT. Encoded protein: CAWRTGDQPQHF.

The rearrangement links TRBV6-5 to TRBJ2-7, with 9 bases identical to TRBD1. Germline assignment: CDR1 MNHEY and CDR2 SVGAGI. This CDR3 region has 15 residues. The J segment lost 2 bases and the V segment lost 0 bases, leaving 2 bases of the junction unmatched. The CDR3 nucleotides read TGTGCCAGCAGTTACTCTGGACAGGGGACCTACGAGCAGTACTTC. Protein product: CASSYSGQGTYEQYF.

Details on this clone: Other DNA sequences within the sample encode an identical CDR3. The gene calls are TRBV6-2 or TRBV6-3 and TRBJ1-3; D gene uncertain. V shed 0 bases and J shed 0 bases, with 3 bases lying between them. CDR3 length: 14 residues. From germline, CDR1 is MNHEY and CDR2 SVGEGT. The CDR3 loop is CASSYSGSGNTIYF. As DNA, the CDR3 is TGTGCCAGCAGTTACTCGGGCTCTGGAAACACCATATATTTT.

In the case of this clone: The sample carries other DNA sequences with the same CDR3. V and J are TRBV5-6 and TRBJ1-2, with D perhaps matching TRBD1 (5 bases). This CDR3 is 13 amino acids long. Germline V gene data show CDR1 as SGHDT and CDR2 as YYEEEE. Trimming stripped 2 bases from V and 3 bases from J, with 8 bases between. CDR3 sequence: CASSFQGYYGYTF. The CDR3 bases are TGTGCCAGCAGCTTTCAGGGCTACTATGGCTACACCTTC.

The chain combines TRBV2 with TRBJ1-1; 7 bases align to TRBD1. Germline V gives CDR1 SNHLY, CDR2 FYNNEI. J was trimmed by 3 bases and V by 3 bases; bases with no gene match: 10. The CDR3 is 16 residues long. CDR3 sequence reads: CASSDFRNRGYTEAFF. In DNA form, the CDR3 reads TGTGCCAGCAGTGACTTCCGAAACAGGGGATACACTGAAGCTTTCTTT.

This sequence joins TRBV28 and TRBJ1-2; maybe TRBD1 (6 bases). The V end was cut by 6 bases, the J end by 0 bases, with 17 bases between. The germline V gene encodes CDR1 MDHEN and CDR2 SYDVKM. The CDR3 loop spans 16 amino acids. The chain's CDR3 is CASSRLPGTPNYGYTF. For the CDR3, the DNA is TGTGCCAGCAGCCGCCTACCCGGGACACCTAACTATGGCTACACCTTC.

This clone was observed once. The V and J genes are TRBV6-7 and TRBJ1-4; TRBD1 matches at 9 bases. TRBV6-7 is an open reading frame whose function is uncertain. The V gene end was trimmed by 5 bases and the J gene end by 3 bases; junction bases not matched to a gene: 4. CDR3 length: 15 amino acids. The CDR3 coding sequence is TGTGCCAGCAGTGGACAGGGGAGTGCTAATGAAAAACTGTTTTTT. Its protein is CASSGQGSANEKLFF.

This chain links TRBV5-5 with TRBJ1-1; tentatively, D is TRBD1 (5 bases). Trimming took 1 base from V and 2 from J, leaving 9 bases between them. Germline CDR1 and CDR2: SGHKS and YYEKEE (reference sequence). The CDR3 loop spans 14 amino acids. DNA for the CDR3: TGTGCCAGCAGCTTGTCCCAGGGTAACACTGAAGCTTTCTTT. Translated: CASSLSQGNTEAFF.

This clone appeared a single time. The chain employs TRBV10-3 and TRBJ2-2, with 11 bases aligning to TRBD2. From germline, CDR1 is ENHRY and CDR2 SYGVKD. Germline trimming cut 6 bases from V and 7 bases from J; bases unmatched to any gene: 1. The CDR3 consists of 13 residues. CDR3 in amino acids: CAISGTSGGELFF. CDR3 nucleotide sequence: TGTGCCATCAGCGGGACTAGCGGCGGGGAGCTGTTTTTT.

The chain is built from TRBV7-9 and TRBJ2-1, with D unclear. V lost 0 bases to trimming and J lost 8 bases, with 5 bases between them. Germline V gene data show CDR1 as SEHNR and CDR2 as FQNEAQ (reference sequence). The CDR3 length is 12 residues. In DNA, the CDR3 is TGTGCCAGCAGCTTAGCCGCGGATGAGCAGTTCTTC. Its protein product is CASSLAADEQFF. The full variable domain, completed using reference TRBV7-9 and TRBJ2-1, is DTGVSQNPRHKITKRGQNVTFRCDPISEHNRLYWYRQTLGQGPEFLTYFQNEAQLEKSRLLSDRFSAERPKGSFSTLEIQRTEQGDSAMYLCASSLAADEQFFGPGTRLTVL.

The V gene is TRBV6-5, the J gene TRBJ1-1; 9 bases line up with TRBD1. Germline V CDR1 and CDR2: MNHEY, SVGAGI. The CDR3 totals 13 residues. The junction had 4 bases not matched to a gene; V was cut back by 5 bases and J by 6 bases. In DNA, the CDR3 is TGTGCCAGCAGTCGACAGGGGGTGGCTGAAGCTTTCTTT. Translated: CASSRQGVAEAFF.

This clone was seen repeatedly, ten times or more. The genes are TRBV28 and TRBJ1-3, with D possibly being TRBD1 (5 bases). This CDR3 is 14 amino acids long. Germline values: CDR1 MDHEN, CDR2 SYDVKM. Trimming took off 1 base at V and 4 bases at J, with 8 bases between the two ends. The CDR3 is CASSLSRAGNTIYF. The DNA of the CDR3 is TGTGCCAGCAGTTTATCCAGGGCAGGAAACACCATATATTTT.

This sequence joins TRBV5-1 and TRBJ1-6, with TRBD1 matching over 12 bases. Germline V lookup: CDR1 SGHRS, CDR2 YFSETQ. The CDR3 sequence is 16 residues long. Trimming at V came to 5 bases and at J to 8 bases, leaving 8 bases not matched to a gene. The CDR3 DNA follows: TGCGCCAGCAGTCCCGGGACAGGGGGCTCGGATTCACCCCTCCACTTT. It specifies CASSPGTGGSDSPLHF.

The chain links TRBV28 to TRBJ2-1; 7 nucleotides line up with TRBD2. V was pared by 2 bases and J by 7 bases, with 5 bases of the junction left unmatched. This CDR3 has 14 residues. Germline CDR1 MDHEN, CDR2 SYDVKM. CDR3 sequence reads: CASSLGGRGNEQFF. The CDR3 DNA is TGTGCCAGCAGTTTAGGGGGGAGGGGTAATGAGCAGTTCTTC.

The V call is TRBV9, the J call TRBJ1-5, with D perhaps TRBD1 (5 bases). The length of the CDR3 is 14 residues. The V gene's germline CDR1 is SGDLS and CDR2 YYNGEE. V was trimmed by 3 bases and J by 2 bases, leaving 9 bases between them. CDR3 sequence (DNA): TGTGCCAGCAGCGATGGGGGAGGCAATCAGCCCCAGCATTTT. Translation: CASSDGGGNQPQHF.

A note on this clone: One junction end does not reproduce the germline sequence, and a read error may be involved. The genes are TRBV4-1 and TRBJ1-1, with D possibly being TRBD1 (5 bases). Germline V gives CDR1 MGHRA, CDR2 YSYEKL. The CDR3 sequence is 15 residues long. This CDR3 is CASNQTGQANTEAFF. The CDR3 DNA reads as TGCGCCAGCAACCAAACAGGTCAGGCTAACACTGAAGCTTTCTTT.

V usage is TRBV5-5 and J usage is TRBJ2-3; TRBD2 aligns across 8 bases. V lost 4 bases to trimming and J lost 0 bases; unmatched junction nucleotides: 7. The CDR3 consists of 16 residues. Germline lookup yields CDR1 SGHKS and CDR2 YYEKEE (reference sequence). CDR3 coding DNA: TGTGCCAGCAGCCCTAAAAGCGGGGGAAGCACAGATACGCAGTATTTT. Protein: CASSPKSGGSTDTQYF.

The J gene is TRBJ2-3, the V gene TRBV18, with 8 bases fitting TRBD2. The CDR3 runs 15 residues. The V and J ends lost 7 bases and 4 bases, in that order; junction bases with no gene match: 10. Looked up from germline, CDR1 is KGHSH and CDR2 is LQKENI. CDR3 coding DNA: TGTGCCAGCTGGGCCGGGGGGGCCGGGGCAGATACGCAGTATTTT. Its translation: CASWAGGAGADTQYF.